Listed below are T cell receptor beta chains from one sample, sequenced in a study of metastatic and nonmetastatic thyroid tumors. TCRdb ran MiXCR on the PCR reads. In the table there are approximately 40,000 clones, about 45% of which are singletons. The sequencing input was tumor tissue. These receptors were obtained from a male donor with papillary thyroid cancer or a benign thyroid nodule (not recorded which). Some clones in this sample may be carry-over from other donors' samples. CDR3s include the opening cysteine and the closing phenylalanine or tryptophan. A D gene is named only where the DNA matches it firmly.

j_gene	d_gene	v_gene	CDR3aa
TRBJ1-1	-	TRBV6-1	CASKAGTTEAFF
TRBJ1-2	-	TRBV19	CASSTYTGQANYGYTF
TRBJ1-4	-	TRBV10-1	CASSEDGNEKLFF
TRBJ2-1	TRBD2	TRBV4-1	CASSQLTSGLYNEQFF
TRBJ2-7	-	TRBV18	CASSPTGTSSYEQYF
TRBJ1-3	-	TRBV27	CANPPPGIPGNTIYF
TRBJ1-2	-	TRBV28	CASSLGGGRYGYTF
TRBJ1-2	-	TRBV6-2/TRBV6-3	CASSLTAGAYGYTF
TRBJ2-7	-	TRBV28	CASSLRDHEQYF
TRBJ1-4	-	TRBV6-1	CASSEVIGEGSNEKLFF
TRBJ2-7	-	TRBV6-1	CASSRQRSYEQYF
TRBJ1-5	TRBD1	TRBV7-6	CASSLGQGFDQPQHF
TRBJ2-1	-	TRBV7-8	CASTIDGEQFF
TRBJ2-2	TRBD1	TRBV5-1	CASSLVRGRDTGELFF
TRBJ2-7	TRBD1	TRBV6-1	CASKGQGQGRYEQYF
TRBJ1-2	-	TRBV12-3/TRBV12-4	CASSKTDYGYTF
TRBJ2-3	TRBD2	TRBV11-1	CASSLGYSGTRSADTQYF
TRBJ2-7	TRBD1	TRBV6-2/TRBV6-3	CASSYSDRGTAYEQYF